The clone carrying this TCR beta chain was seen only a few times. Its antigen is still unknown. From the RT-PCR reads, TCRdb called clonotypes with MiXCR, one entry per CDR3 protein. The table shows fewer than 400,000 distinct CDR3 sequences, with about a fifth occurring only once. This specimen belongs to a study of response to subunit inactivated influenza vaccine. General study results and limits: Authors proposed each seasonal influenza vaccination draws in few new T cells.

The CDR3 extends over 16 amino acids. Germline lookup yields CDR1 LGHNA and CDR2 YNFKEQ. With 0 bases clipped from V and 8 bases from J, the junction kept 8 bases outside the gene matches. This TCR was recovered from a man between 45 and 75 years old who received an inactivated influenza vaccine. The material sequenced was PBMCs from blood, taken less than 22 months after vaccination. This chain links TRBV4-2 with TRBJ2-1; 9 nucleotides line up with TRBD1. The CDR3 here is CASSQDLQGAFYEQFF. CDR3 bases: TGTGCCAGCAGCCAAGATCTACAGGGGGCATTTTATGAGCAGTTCTTC.